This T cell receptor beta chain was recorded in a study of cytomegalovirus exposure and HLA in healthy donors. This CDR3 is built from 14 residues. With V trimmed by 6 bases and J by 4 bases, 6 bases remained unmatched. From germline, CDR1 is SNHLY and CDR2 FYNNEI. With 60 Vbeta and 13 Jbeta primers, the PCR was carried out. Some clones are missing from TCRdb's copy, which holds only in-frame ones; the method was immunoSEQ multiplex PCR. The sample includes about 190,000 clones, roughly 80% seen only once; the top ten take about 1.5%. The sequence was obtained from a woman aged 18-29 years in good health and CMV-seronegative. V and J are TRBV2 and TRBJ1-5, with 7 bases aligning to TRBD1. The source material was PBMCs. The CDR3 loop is CASSPRTGNQPQHF. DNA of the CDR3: TGTGCCAGCAGCCCCAGGACAGGAAATCAGCCCCAGCATTTT.